These 26 T cell receptor beta chains came from one sample sequenced in a study of control samples from healthy donors and cancer patients. Data came from immunoSEQ multiplex PCR; TCRdb stores just in-frame clones and leaves some out. The sample shows just under 100,000 clones, 80% to 95% of them seen only once. Material: blood. All receptors derive from a man aged 18 to 29 in good health.

The rearrangement uses TRBV27 and TRBJ1-2; D may be TRBD1 (6 bases). This CDR3 is built from 16 residues. Germline V gene data show CDR1 as MNHEY and CDR2 as SMNVEV (reference sequence). V was pared by 4 bases and J by 4 bases, with 19 bases between. CDR3 protein: CASSSTLSQGPYGYTF. The CDR3 nucleotides read TGTGCCAGCAGTTCAACCCTTTCACAGGGTCCCTATGGCTACACCTTC.

This chain connects TRBV12-3 or TRBV12-4 to TRBJ1-5; D gene unclear. Deletions cut 3 bases from V and 3 bases from J, with 3 bases between. The CDR3 loop spans 12 amino acids. The CDR3 nucleotides are TGTGCCAGCAGTTTTTCCAATCAGCCCCAGCATTTT. Translated, it gives CASSFSNQPQHF.

The chain recombines TRBV20-1 with TRBJ2-3; D is uncertain. This CDR3 contains 11 residues. Germline CDR1 and CDR2: DFQATT and SNEGSKA (reference sequence). V lost 3 bases and J 9 bases, leaving 10 bases between the germline ends. CDR3 amino acids: CSASGVATQYF. The CDR3 DNA is TGCAGTGCTAGTGGTGTAGCCACGCAGTATTTT.

The chain combines TRBV7-9 with TRBJ2-3; 8 bases line up with TRBD2. Germline-derived CDR1 and CDR2 are SEHNR and FQNEAQ (reference sequence). The CDR3 has 15 amino acids. V lost 5 bases to trimming and J lost 0 bases; unmatched junction nucleotides: 4. For the CDR3, the DNA is TGTGCCAGCAGCGCCCGGGGGGGGAGCACAGATACGCAGTATTTT. As protein: CASSARGGSTDTQYF.

The rearrangement joins TRBV10-2 to TRBJ1-2; the D is unclear. The length of the CDR3 is 14 residues. Germline assignment: CDR1 WSHSY and CDR2 SAAADI. V gave up 3 bases and J gave up 8 bases, with 16 bases separating them. CDR3 protein: CASSELGSLSGYTF. The CDR3 DNA reads as TGCGCCAGCAGTGAATTGGGATCGCTTTCGGGCTACACCTTC.

This chain joins TRBV13 and TRBJ2-7; D is unclear. Per the germline V gene, CDR1 is PRHDT and CDR2 is FYEKMQ (reference sequence). V lost 6 bases and J lost 6, with 15 bases in between. The CDR3 contains 13 residues. CDR3 bases: TGTGCCAGCAGTGAACGAGGCCCGTCCGAGCAGTACTTC. This gives the protein CASSERGPSEQYF. The full variable domain, completed using reference TRBV13 and TRBJ2-7, is AAGVIQSPRHLIKEKRETATLKCYPIPRHDTVYWYQQGPGQDPQFLISFYEKMQSDKGSIPDRFSAQQFSDYHSELNMSSLELGDSALYFCASSERGPSEQYFGPGTRLTVT.

This clone is a singleton in its sample. The rearrangement joins TRBV25-1 to TRBJ1-2, with D possibly being TRBD1 (5 bases). Germline-derived CDR1 and CDR2 are MGHDK and SYGVNS. The ends were cut back, 3 bases at V and 3 bases at J, with 23 bases in the middle. This CDR3 region has 18 residues. The CDR3 sequence is CASSDLPSRQGPYYGYTF. The CDR3, as DNA: TGTGCCAGCAGTGACCTCCCCTCCCGGCAGGGACCCTACTATGGCTACACCTTC.

The chain uses TRBV23-1 and TRBJ1-2; 7 bases align to TRBD1. TRBV23-1 is an ORF, with its function uncertain. With 8 bases clipped from V and 3 bases from J, the junction kept 9 bases outside the gene matches. This CDR3 comprises 14 residues. CDR3 nucleotides: TGCGCCAGCGGAGAAACAGGGGTTGACTATGGCTACACCTTC. Its translation: CASGETGVDYGYTF.

The chain joins TRBV5-1 to TRBJ1-6; no clear D. V gave up 3 bases and J gave up 10 bases, with 20 bases separating them. CDR1 and CDR2 (germline): SGHRS, YFSETQ. The CDR3 has 16 residues. CDR3 protein: CASSSTGGSDTSPLHF. The CDR3 bases are TGCGCCAGCAGCTCGACCGGAGGGTCGGATACGTCACCCCTCCACTTT.

The genes are TRBV2 and TRBJ2-3, with 9 bases fitting TRBD2. V was clipped by 3 bases and J by 2 bases; unmatched bases: 3. Germline CDR1 and CDR2: SNHLY and FYNNEI. CDR3 size: 15 residues. The CDR3 here is CASSEAGGSTDTQYF. Written as DNA, the CDR3 is TGTGCCAGCAGTGAGGCGGGGGGGTCCACAGATACGCAGTATTTT.

V and J are TRBV10-3 and TRBJ2-5, with unresolved D. The CDR3 runs 13 residues. Per the germline V gene, CDR1 is ENHRY and CDR2 is SYGVKD. V shed 5 bases and J shed 10 bases, with 17 bases lying between them. The CDR3 nucleotides read TGTGCCATCAGTTTAGAGCCCGGGCCCCACCAGTACTTC. Protein sequence: CAISLEPGPHQYF.

V and J are TRBV5-5 and TRBJ2-6, with D perhaps TRBD1 (5 bases). V was shortened by 2 bases and J by 0 bases, with 15 bases between the two germline ends. Germline CDR1 reads SGHKS; CDR2 reads YYEKEE (reference sequence). This CDR3 contains 18 residues. The CDR3, as DNA: TGTGCCAGCAGCTTTTTTTTGGGGCGCAACTCTGGGGCCAACGTCCTGACTTTC. It yields the protein CASSFFLGRNSGANVLTF. The entire variable domain, with the rest obtained from reference TRBV5-5 and TRBJ2-6, is as follows: DAGVTQSPTHLIKTRGQQVTLRCSPISGHKSVSWYQQVLGQGPQFIFQYYEKEERGRGNFPDRFSARQFPNYSSELNVNALLLGDSALYLCASSFFLGRNSGANVLTFGAGSRLTVL.

This chain connects TRBV27 to TRBJ1-4; D unclear. CDR3 length equals 15 residues. The V gene's germline CDR1 is MNHEY and CDR2 SMNVEV (reference sequence). V was cut by 6 bases and J by 2 bases, with 13 bases left in between. The chain's CDR3 is CASSPRVATNEKLFF. DNA for the CDR3: TGTGCCAGCAGCCCCCGGGTTGCCACTAATGAAAAACTGTTTTTT.

The chain combines TRBV2 with TRBJ1-3, with D perhaps matching TRBD1 (6 bases). Germline CDR1 reads SNHLY; CDR2 reads FYNNEI. The CDR3 is 16 residues long. The ends were cut back, 2 bases at V and 7 bases at J, with 18 bases in the middle. The CDR3 protein is CASSEWSGTLDNTIYF. The CDR3 region has the DNA TGTGCCAGCAGTGAATGGTCGGGGACACTGGACAACACCATATATTTT.

This clone was picked up one time. The rearrangement links TRBV30 to TRBJ2-7; D call uncertain. CDR1 is GTSNPN, CDR2 SVGIG, per germline (reference sequence). The CDR3 contains 13 residues. Trimming pared 2 bases from V and 0 bases from J, leaving 8 bases between. CDR3 sequence (DNA): TGTGCCTGGAGTAGACGGTCCTCCTACGAGCAGTACTTC. Amino acids: CAWSRRSSYEQYF.

The sample holds one count of this clone. This chain links TRBV6-1 with TRBJ1-2; tentatively, D is TRBD1 (5 bases). Germline CDR1 reads MNHNS; CDR2 reads SASEGT. The CDR3 runs to 16 residues. V lost 4 bases to trimming and J lost 3 bases, with 18 bases between them. The CDR3 nucleotides read TGTGCCAGCAGTGGATGGGACCGAAAAAGGGACTATGGCTACACCTTC. Encoded protein: CASSGWDRKRDYGYTF.

This chain uses TRBV6-5 with TRBJ2-2; D not certain. Trimming took off 2 bases at V and 3 bases at J, with 10 bases between the two ends. The germline gives CDR1 MNHEY, CDR2 SVGAGI. The CDR3 consists of 15 residues. The CDR3 DNA follows: TGTGCCAGCAGTTACGAGTCTGGTTACACCGGGGAGCTGTTTTTT. It yields the protein CASSYESGYTGELFF.

In its sample, this clone was seen a few times. This sequence joins TRBV4-1 and TRBJ1-1; 7 nucleotides match TRBD1. CDR1 MGHRA and CDR2 YSYEKL come from the germline V gene. V dropped 4 bases and J dropped 8; count of bases not matched to a gene: 4. CDR3 length equals 12 residues. The CDR3 region is CASSREDREAFF. CDR3 bases: TGCGCCAGCAGCCGAGAGGACAGGGAAGCTTTCTTT.

The rearrangement uses TRBV7-6 and TRBJ2-7; possible D gene TRBD2, 6 bases. The CDR3 covers 15 residues. Germline CDR1 is SGHVS and CDR2 is FNYEAQ. Between the trimmed V and J ends, which lost 5 bases and 3 bases, there was a span of 17 bases. The CDR3 reads CASSARLGGFYEQYF. The CDR3 region has the DNA TGTGCCAGCAGCGCCCGACTAGGAGGCTTCTACGAGCAGTACTTC.

This clone was found once. This chain links TRBV6-4 with TRBJ2-4; possibly TRBD2 for D (6 bases). The CDR3 runs to 13 residues. In germline, CDR1 is MRHNA, CDR2 SNTAGT. Trimming stripped 2 bases from V and 9 bases from J, with 11 bases between. DNA for the CDR3: TGTGCCAGCAGTGACCAGGGAGGCGGCATTCAGTACTTC. It codes for CASSDQGGGIQYF.

The chain links TRBV10-3 to TRBJ1-2; 7 positions match TRBD1. The ends lost 5 bases at V and 0 bases at J; junction bases unmatched: 6. Germline lookup yields CDR1 ENHRY and CDR2 SYGVKD. CDR3 length equals 15 residues. Written as DNA, the CDR3 is TGTGCCATCAGTCAGACAGGGAAGACTAACTATGGCTACACCTTC. It yields the protein CAISQTGKTNYGYTF.

This clone was detected a few times. The genes are TRBV10-1 and TRBJ2-2, with no clear D. Germline V lookup: CDR1 WNHNN, CDR2 SYGVQD (reference sequence). The CDR3 length is 14 residues. V was clipped by 6 bases and J by 7 bases, with 15 bases between them. CDR3: CASSATPVGGELFF. CDR3 coding DNA: TGCGCCAGCAGCGCGACACCGGTTGGCGGGGAGCTGTTTTTT.

The chain recombines TRBV5-5 with TRBJ1-1; D remains unclear. Trimming left V 0 bases short and J 9 bases short, with 15 bases between. The germline CDR1 and CDR2 sequences are SGHKS and YYEKEE (reference sequence). This CDR3 comprises 14 residues. This CDR3 is CASSLADPIVKAFF. The CDR3 coding sequence is TGTGCCAGCAGCTTGGCTGACCCCATCGTCAAAGCTTTCTTT.

The V call is TRBV6-5, the J call TRBJ2-3; D uncertain. This CDR3 region has 14 residues. The germline V gene has CDR1 MNHEY and CDR2 SVGAGI. V was clipped by 4 bases and J by 0 bases, with 8 bases between them. CDR3 sequence reads: CASSFTTSTDTQYF. The CDR3 DNA reads TGTGCCAGCAGTTTTACAACAAGCACAGATACGCAGTATTTT.

This clone has a handful of counts. The chain has TRBV11-2 and TRBJ1-1, with D unclear. The CDR3 is 14 amino acids. CDR1 is SGHAT and CDR2 is FQNNGV in the germline V gene. Deletions cut 0 bases from V and 0 bases from J, with 5 bases between. CDR3 sequence (DNA): TGTGCCAGCAGCTTAGATCAGCTGAACACTGAAGCTTTCTTT. Its protein is CASSLDQLNTEAFF.

This chain joins TRBV29-1 and TRBJ2-2; TRBD2 might be the D (6 bases). V lost 6 bases and J 4 bases, leaving 15 bases between the germline ends. CDR3 length equals 14 residues. Germline V gives CDR1 SQVTM, CDR2 ANQGSEA. For the CDR3, the DNA is TGCAGCGTAGACCGCACCGGGGGCACCGGGGAGCTGTTTTTT. It yields the protein CSVDRTGGTGELFF.